The source of this T cell receptor beta chain is a study of cytomegalovirus exposure and HLA in healthy donors. A few counts support this clone. Trimming cost V 1 base and J 8 bases; bases outside gene matches: 10. Germline V lookup: CDR1 MGHRA, CDR2 YSYEKL. This CDR3 region has 15 residues. The PCR made use of 60 Vbeta and 13 Jbeta primers. Profiling relied on immunoSEQ multiplex PCR, and the TCRdb table lists in-frame clones only, not all of them. In the table there are about 120,000 clones, roughly 80% of which are singletons. The clonotype comes from a man aged 18-30 years in good health and CMV-seropositive. Sequenced sample: PBMCs. This chain connects TRBV4-1 to TRBJ1-2; TRBD1 matches at 7 bases. CDR3 nucleotides: TGCGCCAGCAGCCAAGTAGGGGGCGCGAAGGGCGGCTACACCTTC. The encoded protein is CASSQVGGAKGGYTF.